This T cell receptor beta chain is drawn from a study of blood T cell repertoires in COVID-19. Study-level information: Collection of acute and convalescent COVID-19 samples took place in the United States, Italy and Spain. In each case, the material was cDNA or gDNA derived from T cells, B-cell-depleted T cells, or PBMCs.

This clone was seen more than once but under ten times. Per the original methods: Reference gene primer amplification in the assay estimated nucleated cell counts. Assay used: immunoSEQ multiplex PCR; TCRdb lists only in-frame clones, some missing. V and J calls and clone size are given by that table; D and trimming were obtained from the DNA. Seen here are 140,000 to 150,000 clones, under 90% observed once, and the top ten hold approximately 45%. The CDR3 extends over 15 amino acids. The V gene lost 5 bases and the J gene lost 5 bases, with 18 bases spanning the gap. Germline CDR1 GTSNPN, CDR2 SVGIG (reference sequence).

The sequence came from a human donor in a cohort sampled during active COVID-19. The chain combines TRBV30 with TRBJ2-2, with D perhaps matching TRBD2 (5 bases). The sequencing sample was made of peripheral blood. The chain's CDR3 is CAWGPRGRGTGELFF. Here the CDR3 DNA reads TGTGCCTGGGGCCCCCGAGGGAGAGGGACCGGGGAGCTGTTTTTT.